This TCR beta chain was documented in a study of human T cells and chemical hapten exposure (dated by TCRdb to the early 2020s). A note on the overall study: For sensitization, 2% DPC in acetone was applied to a 2 cm by 2 cm area of upper inner arm skin. Alopecia areata with under or over 50% scalp involvement, alopecia totalis and alopecia universalis were represented in the patient cohort, which was mostly female. In alopecia patients, the study followed how the peripheral blood TCR repertoire changed in vivo over primary and secondary sensitization to diphenylcyclopropenone (DPC), a hapten. Patient blood was sampled pre-sensitization (week 0) and at 2, 6 and about 24 weeks after DPC sensitization. For TCR sequencing, blood came from about 29 alopecia patients at anywhere from one to four time points (pre-sensitization, 2, 6 and 24 weeks). Patch testing was done on the upper back using Finn chambers containing 0.01% DPC, and results were scored after 6 days according to International Contact Dermatitis Research Group standards. Throughout the roughly 24-week study period, patients were also given weekly therapeutic DPC doses on the scalp. Libraries were combined into a pool for sequencing, and differences in TCR yield between samples came mainly from small differences in library volumes within the pool. Results and caveats for the whole study, not just this receptor: Patch test score was positively correlated with the number of PT1 expanded TCRs, with significance at thresholds 8, 16 and 32 but not at 4. All patients had alopecia, a presumed autoimmune disease, so their immune response might differ from that of healthy individuals. Expanded TCRs formed significantly more large CDR3 similarity clusters than pre-sensitization or healthy control sets, consistent with antigen-driven responses. Repeated subsampling changed both the strength of the expansion versus patch-test correlation and the threshold at which the correlation became significant. The number of TCRs above 1 in 1000 frequency did not change with DPC sensitization; there was no evidence of global repertoire structure alterations.

Receptor libraries were prepared by RACE. Sequencing instrument: NextSeq 500. During library preparation, unique molecular identifiers were attached to individual cDNA molecules so that TCRs could be counted in a quantitative, reproducible way. Each blood RNA sample was used to sequence both TCR alpha and TCR beta chains. The paper's data handling went like this. A median of about 89,000 TCRs per sample was observed, with a range of about 23,224 to 690,600. The Decombinator software suite was used to annotate V, J and CDR3 in the TCR reads. For the PS versus PT1 abundance plots, all samples were subsampled to the same number of TCRs (28,000). TCRs were defined as expanded if absent before sensitization and observed at least eight times at the 2-week time point. TCRdb reanalyzed the raw reads on its own, using fastp at Q25 for trimming and MiXCR for clone calling, and kept in-frame beta chains. CDR3 protein duplicates are merged, each entry listing the most common genes and DNA. None of the V and J calls come from the authors' own analysis; TCRdb made them. For this sample there are about 160,000 distinct CDR3 sequences; around a quarter appear just once. Of the sample, 2.1% is held by the ten largest clones.

This clonotype has at least ten counts. Its antigen remains unidentified. No base quality information exists; no much larger clone differs at one position. Sequences MNHNY (CDR1) and SVGAGI (CDR2) are obtained from the germline V gene (reference sequence). From V the trimming removes 2 bases and from J it removes 1 base, while the gene matches leave 14 bases of the junction unaccounted for. The CDR3 has 19 amino acids, counting the end cysteine and phenylalanine. Only the CDR3 region is kept as DNA, spanning 57 bases read in frame from base 1. The time point tag for this specimen amounts to: patch test 3, about 24 weeks after DPC sensitization. The treatment or condition label on this specimen signifies: therapeutic diphenylcyclopropenone sensitization with weekly scalp DPC. At every patch-test visit, the blood draw took place before the patch test was put on. Eligible patients were aged 18 to 70, diagnosed with alopecia, deemed suitable for DPC therapy, and excluded if pregnant. Total RNA was extracted from unfractionated whole blood that had been collected in Tempus Blood RNA tubes.

The clonotype comes from a woman aged 18-29 years with alopecia areata. Some clones in this sample may be carry-over from other donors' samples. The sample was whole blood, taken in connection with sensitization to the hapten diphenylcyclopropenone (DPC). The chain is encoded by TRBV6-6 joined to TRBJ2-3; 8 nucleotides in the junction match TRBD2. The DNA sequence follows: TGTGCCAGCAGTTACCCCGTACTTGCGGGGGGTTGGGGCACAGATACGCAGTATTTT. This yields the protein CASSYPVLAGGWGTDTQYF.